The clone carrying this TCR beta chain was observed many times. Its specificity is not known. This record comes from a study of T cells in Graves' hyperthyroidism and ophthalmopathy. General study findings and limits: Appearing also in blood were most of the thyroid clonotypes expanded above 0.001.

The junction had 6 bases not matched to a gene; V was cut back by 0 bases and J by 7 bases. CDR3 length: 15 residues. Germline lookup yields CDR1 MNHEY and CDR2 SMNVEV (reference sequence). The investigators amplified TCR beta CDR3 regions from RNA transcripts. Researchers ran a first-round RT-PCR on the TCR CDR3 using the HTBI primer set. TCRdb processed the multiplex PCR reads anew with MiXCR; each CDR3 protein has one entry. This table holds about 580,000 distinct CDR3 sequences, roughly 14% found once. The material sequenced was blood. The chain joins TRBV27 to TRBJ1-5; TRBD1 aligns across 7 bases. The sequence was collected from a woman aged 30 to 39 with Graves' hyperthyroidism that later progressed to Graves' ophthalmopathy. Here the CDR3 reads CASSLSVDRDQPQHF. As DNA, the CDR3 is TGTGCCAGCAGTTTATCGGTTGACAGGGACCAGCCCCAGCATTTT.